In its sample, the clone carrying this T cell receptor (beta chain) was seen a few times. Antigen: not known. With a J-beta primer mix and a sample-barcoded 5' primer, a second PCR ran 7 to 11 cycles. TCRdb analysed the 5' RACE reads with MiXCR anew, one entry per CDR3 protein. The sample lists approximately 790,000 distinct CDR3 sequences, 55% to 65% occurring once. Trimming stripped 4 bases from V and 9 bases from J, with 11 bases between. The length of the CDR3 is 12 residues. Germline values: CDR1 SGDLS, CDR2 YYNGEE. The data were taken from a study of blood T cells in healthy people across ages. Study-level findings and limits: With age, beta diversity per million T cells declined roughly linearly, significantly by 30 to 40. The long-lived group displayed more naive CD4+ cells, plus higher diversity, than the aged donors did.

The origin of this receptor is a man aged 25-45 years in good health. The sequenced sample was blood. V is TRBV9 and J is TRBJ2-1, with D unresolved. In DNA form, the CDR3 reads TGTGCCAGCAGCCCCCGACTCGGTGAGCAGTTCTTC. It specifies CASSPRLGEQFF.